This entry lists 28 T cell receptor beta chains sequenced from one sample in a study of cytomegalovirus exposure and HLA in healthy donors (dated by TCRdb to the late 2010s). Libraries were constructed by the immunoSEQ multiplex PCR assay. A mixture of 60 forward primers for TCR Vbeta segments and 13 reverse primers for TCR Jbeta segments was used in the multiplex PCR. TCRdb provides this immuneACCESS table in a form limited to in-frame rearrangements. Some clones are lacking; in checked studies, under half of them reflect an unresolved V gene, and why the rest are absent is not known. A total of approximately 140,000 clones appear in this sample, 60% to 85% of them only once. Approximately 6.9% of the sample rests with the top ten. Specimen: PBMCs. The source is a woman in her thirties or forties in good health and CMV-seropositive.

The V call is TRBV28, the J call TRBJ2-1; TRBD1 is a possible D gene (7 bases). The CDR3 has 15 residues. V shed 1 base and J shed 4 bases, with 11 bases lying between them. CDR1 and CDR2 from the germline V gene are MDHEN and SYDVKM. CDR3 loop: CASSLLGGQYNEQFF. For the CDR3, the DNA is TGTGCCAGCAGTTTATTGGGGGGACAGTACAATGAGCAGTTCTTC.

The V call is TRBV19, the J call TRBJ2-5, with a tentative D call TRBD1 (6 bases). Germline V gives CDR1 LNHDA, CDR2 SQIVND (reference sequence). With 6 bases removed from V and 5 bases from J, the gap between germline ends came to 19 bases. This CDR3 has 15 amino acids. The CDR3 reads CASRTSGALGETQYF. The CDR3 bases are TGTGCCAGTAGGACCTCAGGGGCATTGGGGGAGACCCAGTACTTC.

The CDR3 loop reads CASRATGDLNEQFF. The DNA of the CDR3 is TGTGCCAGCAGGGCGACAGGGGACTTGAATGAGCAGTTCTTC. The rearrangement joins TRBV6-1 to TRBJ2-1; 8 nucleotides agree with TRBD1. Trimming at V came to 6 bases and at J to 7 bases, leaving 8 bases not matched to a gene. The germline gives CDR1 MNHNS, CDR2 SASEGT. The CDR3 sequence is 14 residues long.

V and J are TRBV5-1 and TRBJ1-1, with D possibly being TRBD1 (6 bases). The CDR3 is 16 residues long. Germline loops: CDR1 SGHRS, CDR2 YFSETQ. V gave up 4 bases and J gave up 1 base, with 17 bases separating them. The CDR3 spells CASSADSHRPNTEAFF. DNA of the CDR3: TGCGCCAGCAGCGCGGACAGTCACCGGCCGAACACTGAAGCTTTCTTT.

This sequence joins TRBV6-1 and TRBJ1-2; D is perhaps TRBD1 (6 bases). The V and J ends lost 7 bases and 4 bases respectively, with 19 bases between them. This CDR3 region has 15 residues. In germline, CDR1 is MNHNS, CDR2 SASEGT. The CDR3: CASTLVPQGLYGYTF. The DNA for the CDR3 is TGTGCCAGCACCCTGGTACCCCAGGGGCTCTATGGCTACACCTTC.

A few counts support this clone. The V call is TRBV28, the J call TRBJ1-5, with 8 bases that match TRBD1. The CDR3 consists of 14 residues. Trimming cost V 6 bases and J 6 bases; bases outside gene matches: 7. Germline V lookup: CDR1 MDHEN, CDR2 SYDVKM. CDR3 in DNA: TGTGCCAGCAGAACTGGACAGGGATCTCAGCCCCAGCATTTT. Amino acid sequence: CASRTGQGSQPQHF.

The chain combines TRBV11-1 with TRBJ1-1, with 7 bases that match TRBD1. This CDR3 has 15 residues. V shed 5 bases, J shed 6 bases, and the junction held 12 bases outside the gene matches. Germline values: CDR1 SGHAT, CDR2 FQDESV (reference sequence). CDR3 amino acids: CASSRGQAFDPEAFF. CDR3 coding DNA: TGTGCCAGCAGCAGAGGACAGGCCTTTGACCCTGAAGCTTTCTTT. Looking up the rest from reference TRBV11-1 and TRBJ1-1 gives the full variable domain: EAEVAQSPRYKITEKSQAVAFWCDPISGHATLYWYRQILGQGPELLVQFQDESVVDDSQLPKDRFSAERLKGVDSTLKIQPAELGDSAMYLCASSRGQAFDPEAFFGQGTRLTVV.

The chain is built from TRBV14 and TRBJ1-6; D perhaps matches TRBD1 (5 bases). Looked up from germline, CDR1 is SGHDN and CDR2 is FVKESK. The CDR3 length is 15 residues. The V gene lost 1 base and the J gene lost 10 bases, with 14 bases spanning the gap. This CDR3 reads CASSQARQGSSPLHF. CDR3 coding DNA: TGTGCCAGCAGCCAAGCCCGCCAGGGCTCGTCACCCCTCCACTTT.

CDR3 nucleotides: TGTGCTAGTGGTTTGGTACCAACAGGAATACATTATGGCTACACCTTC. It yields the protein CASGLVPTGIHYGYTF. This chain uses TRBV12-5 with TRBJ1-2; TRBD1 is a possible D gene (5 bases). Trimming removed 0 bases at V and 5 bases at J, with 16 bases between. This CDR3 has 16 residues. Per germline, CDR1 LGHNT and CDR2 FRNRAP.

The J gene is TRBJ1-2, the V gene TRBV30; D is ambiguous. Trimming shortened V by 4 bases and J by 6 bases, and 15 bases separated the two germline ends. Germline V gene lookup returns CDR1 GTSNPN and CDR2 SVGIG (reference sequence). The CDR3 sequence is 13 residues long. The CDR3 nucleotides are TGTGCCTGGATGAGGGAGTTCGCTAATGGCTACACCTTC. This encodes CAWMREFANGYTF.

The chain employs TRBV5-1 and TRBJ2-7; 7 nucleotides match TRBD1. The junction had 4 bases not matched to a gene; V was cut back by 4 bases and J by 6 bases. Germline V gene sequence: CDR1 SGHRS, CDR2 YFSETQ. The CDR3 has 12 residues. This CDR3 reads CASSITGVEQYF. For the CDR3, the DNA is TGCGCCAGCAGCATCACAGGGGTCGAGCAGTACTTC.

V is TRBV30 and J is TRBJ1-3; no firm D call. The CDR3 loop spans 12 amino acids. Germline CDR1 and CDR2: GTSNPN and SVGIG (reference sequence). The germline V and J ends were trimmed by 8 bases and 0 bases, with 8 bases remaining between them. The chain's CDR3 is CARGSSGNTIYF. CDR3 bases: TGTGCCCGAGGGTCCTCTGGAAACACCATATATTTT.

The sample holds a few counts of this clone. V is TRBV6-1 and J is TRBJ1-1, with a tentative D call TRBD1 (5 bases). Trimming took off 7 bases at V and 6 bases at J, with 15 bases between the two ends. Germline V gene lookup returns CDR1 MNHNS and CDR2 SASEGT. The CDR3 has 13 residues. The CDR3 nucleotides are TGTGCCAGCACGGATCGGGGGGAAGCTGAAGCTTTCTTT. It specifies CASTDRGEAEAFF.

About this clone itself: Other DNA sequences in the same sample also yield this CDR3. CDR3 DNA sequence: TGCGCCAGCAGCAGGGGACTAGCGGGGGGGCAGGAGACCCAGTACTTC. Its translation: CASSRGLAGGQETQYF. V and J are TRBV5-1 and TRBJ2-5, with TRBD2 identical over 16 bases. V lost 4 bases, J lost 5 bases, and 5 bases stayed unmatched. Germline lookup yields CDR1 SGHRS and CDR2 YFSETQ. CDR3 length: 16 amino acids.

The chain couples TRBV27 to TRBJ1-1, with 7 nucleotides matching TRBD1. From germline, CDR1 is MNHEY and CDR2 SMNVEV (reference sequence). J was trimmed by 5 bases and V by 6 bases; bases with no gene match: 6. This CDR3 region has 13 residues. The CDR3 DNA reads TGTGCCAGCAGCCCAGGGGGTAGGACTGAAGCTTTCTTT. Translated: CASSPGGRTEAFF.

V and J are TRBV6-5 and TRBJ2-5, with a possible D match to TRBD2 (5 bases). With 6 bases removed from V and 5 bases from J, the gap between germline ends came to 13 bases. Germline CDR1 MNHEY, CDR2 SVGAGI. This CDR3 has 13 amino acids. CDR3 nucleotides: TGTGCCAGCAGGACCCTAGCACTGGAGACCCAGTACTTC. It translates to CASRTLALETQYF.

The gene calls are TRBV7-9 and TRBJ2-5; TRBD2 agrees at 8 bases. CDR3 size: 18 residues. The V gene's germline CDR1 is SEHNR and CDR2 FQNEAQ (reference sequence). The J segment lost 1 base and the V segment lost 2 bases, leaving 12 bases of the junction unmatched. The CDR3 loop reads CASSLSVGSSGSQETQYF. The CDR3 DNA sequence: TGTGCCAGCAGCTTATCTGTCGGCTCTAGCGGGTCCCAAGAGACCCAGTACTTC. The whole variable domain, filled in from reference TRBV7-9 and TRBJ2-5, reads DTGVSQNPRHKITKRGQNVTFRCDPISEHNRLYWYRQTLGQGPEFLTYFQNEAQLEKSRLLSDRFSAERPKGSFSTLEIQRTEQGDSAMYLCASSLSVGSSGSQETQYFGPGTRLLVL.

V usage is TRBV4-1 and J usage is TRBJ2-3; TRBD2 matches 10 bases. The CDR3 has 17 amino acids. The germline gives CDR1 MGHRA, CDR2 YSYEKL. V shed 0 bases and J 1 base; nucleotides not matched to a gene: 4. CDR3 region: CASSQDRTSGGTDTQYF. In DNA, the CDR3 is TGCGCCAGCAGCCAAGATAGGACTAGCGGTGGCACAGATACGCAGTATTTT.

This rearrangement joins TRBV28 to TRBJ1-6, with 10 bases aligning to TRBD1. This CDR3 is built from 14 residues. Germline V gene lookup returns CDR1 MDHEN and CDR2 SYDVKM. The trim removed 6 bases at V and 9 bases at J, leaving 5 bases unmatched. The CDR3 DNA sequence: TGTGCCAGCAGACAGACAGGGGGCCGTTCACCCCTCCACTTT. Translated: CASRQTGGRSPLHF.

Details on this clone: At the DNA level, this CDR3 is encoded by other sequences in the same sample as well. This chain uses TRBV7-6 with TRBJ1-3, with TRBD1 matching over 9 bases. The V segment lost 5 bases and the J segment 2 bases; nucleotides outside the gene matches: 7. In germline, CDR1 is SGHVS, CDR2 FNYEAQ. The CDR3 length is 16 residues. Written as DNA, the CDR3 is TGTGCCAGCAGCGTCGGACAGGGGTCGACTGGAAACACCATATATTTT. It yields the protein CASSVGQGSTGNTIYF.

V usage is TRBV7-9 and J usage is TRBJ2-1; the match to TRBD2 covers 10 bases. CDR1 is SEHNR and CDR2 is FQNEAQ in the germline V gene (reference sequence). The CDR3 has 15 residues. Trimming removed 1 base from V and 7 bases from J; junction bases left unmatched: 4. The CDR3 nucleotides read TGTGCCAGCAGCTTAGTTTCACTAGCGGGGAATGAGCAGTTCTTC. This gives the protein CASSLVSLAGNEQFF.

This clone showed up just a few times. The gene calls are TRBV29-1 and TRBJ1-4; a weak D match, TRBD1 (6 bases). Looked up from germline, CDR1 is SQVTM and CDR2 is ANQGSEA. V was pared by 6 bases and J by 8 bases, with 19 bases between. The CDR3 runs 14 residues. The CDR3 DNA is TGCAGCGTCCGGGAGGAACAGGGACGGGAAAAACTGTTTTTT. Translation: CSVREEQGREKLFF.

The genes are TRBV2 and TRBJ2-1; TRBD2 matches at 12 bases. V lost 5 bases, J lost 7 bases, and 15 bases stayed unmatched. The CDR3 contains 18 residues. From germline, CDR1 is SNHLY and CDR2 FYNNEI. The CDR3 is CASSPSPPLAGGLNEQFF. DNA of the CDR3: TGTGCCAGCAGTCCCAGCCCTCCTCTAGCGGGGGGGCTGAATGAGCAGTTCTTC.

This chain joins TRBV27 and TRBJ2-2, with TRBD1 as a possible D gene (7 bases). V shed 6 bases and J shed 3 bases, with 11 bases lying between them. The CDR3 is made up of 14 amino acids. From germline, CDR1 is MNHEY and CDR2 SMNVEV (reference sequence). CDR3 nucleotides: TGTGCCAGCAGAGCAGGGGGGTACACCGGGGAGCTGTTTTTT. It is translated as CASRAGGYTGELFF.

This chain uses TRBV28 with TRBJ1-1, with 7 bases matching TRBD1. Trimming at V came to 3 bases and at J to 5 bases, leaving 6 bases not matched to a gene. Per germline, CDR1 MDHEN and CDR2 SYDVKM. This CDR3 has 14 residues. The CDR3 DNA reads TGTGCCAGCAGTTTTAACAGGGGAGAGACTGAAGCTTTCTTT. Its protein is CASSFNRGETEAFF.

The V and J genes are TRBV5-6 and TRBJ1-2, with TRBD1 matching 8 bases. CDR1 and CDR2 (germline): SGHDT, YYEEEE. This CDR3 is built from 14 residues. V trimming: 4 bases; J trimming: 1 base; junction bases outside the gene matches: 3. CDR3 nucleotide sequence: TGTGCCAGCAGCCTAGGACAGGGTAACTATGGCTACACCTTC. It translates to CASSLGQGNYGYTF.

The genes are TRBV5-6 and TRBJ2-7; the match to TRBD2 covers 11 bases. The CDR3 has 16 residues. V shed 4 bases, J shed 3 bases, and the junction held 9 bases outside the gene matches. Germline V gene lookup returns CDR1 SGHDT and CDR2 YYEEEE. The CDR3 sequence is CASSALAGGKGYEQYF. As DNA, the CDR3 is TGTGCCAGCAGCGCCTTAGCGGGGGGGAAGGGCTACGAGCAGTACTTC.

This rearrangement joins TRBV4-1 to TRBJ1-4; possible D gene TRBD1, 5 bases. The germline V and J ends were trimmed by 2 bases and 4 bases, with 11 bases remaining between them. CDR3 length: 15 residues. Looked up from germline, CDR1 is MGHRA and CDR2 is YSYEKL. The CDR3 DNA reads TGCGCCAGCAGCCAAACCGGGCAGGGTAATGAAAAACTGTTTTTT. The encoded protein is CASSQTGQGNEKLFF.